A selection of T cell receptor beta chains follows, all from one sample in a study of radiation and T cells in renal cell carcinoma. The table came from immunoSEQ multiplex PCR; TCRdb's copy has only in-frame clones and leaves some out. Found here are about 16,000 clones, 50% of them singletons; the top ten hold less than 50%. The specimen was tumor tissue, collected from a patient whose treatment included radiotherapy and nephrectomy. All receptors come from a woman aged 55-75 years with renal cell carcinoma. The CDR3 runs from the conserved cysteine through the conserved F or W. Each record gives: clone size, D gene, J gene, V gene, CDR3 protein, CDR3 DNA. The D gene is left open where the match is weak. Expanded clones are given a class, and other clones once, few, many or no size at all.

>few|NA|TRBJ1-5|TRBV30
CAWSYDMFQPQHF
TGTGCCTGGAGTTATGACATGTTTCAGCCCCAGCATTTT
>NA|TRBD1|TRBJ1-1|TRBV28
CASSWTGGTEAFF
TGTGCCAGCAGTTGGACAGGGGGCACTGAAGCTTTCTTT
>NA|TRBD1|TRBJ1-3|TRBV5-1
CASSLQGSSGNTIYF
TGCGCCAGCAGCTTACAGGGGAGCTCTGGAAACACCATATATTTT
>many|TRBD1|TRBJ2-7|TRBV4-2
CASSQDNRGNRYEQYF
TGTGCCAGCAGCCAAGATAACAGGGGCAATAGATACGAGCAGTACTTC
>once|NA|TRBJ2-3|TRBV30
CAWSPGPDTQYF
TGTGCCTGGAGTCCAGGCCCAGATACGCAGTATTTT
>few|TRBD1|TRBJ2-2|TRBV4-1
CASSQDTGGHTGELFF
TGCGCCAGCAGCCAAGATACAGGGGGCCACACCGGGGAGCTGTTTTTT
>many|NA|TRBJ1-2|TRBV6-6
CASSYVANYGYTF
TGTGCCAGCAGTTACGTTGCGAACTATGGCTACACCTTC
>few|NA|TRBJ1-2|TRBV4-1
CASSRAGGYTF
TGCGCCAGCAGCCGGGCGGGTGGCTACACCTTC
>NA|TRBD1|TRBJ2-7|TRBV2
CASLRTGGYEQYF
TGTGCCAGCCTTAGGACAGGGGGCTACGAGCAGTACTTC
>NA|NA|TRBJ2-1|TRBV6-5
CASSSGANEQFF
TGTGCCAGCAGTTCAGGAGCTAATGAGCAGTTCTTC
>once|NA|TRBJ1-4|TRBV18
CASSPGTAGERALFF
TGTGCCAGCTCACCCGGGACCGCGGGCGAGAGAGCACTGTTTTTT
>few|TRBD1|TRBJ2-7|TRBV10-3
CASSLGQGFYEQYF
TGTGCCAGCAGTTTGGGACAGGGGTTCTACGAGCAGTACTTC
>NA|NA|TRBJ1-2|TRBV9
CASGSSRGGYGYTF
TGTGCCAGCGGATCCTCTCGGGGGGGGTATGGCTACACCTTC
>many|TRBD1|TRBJ2-7|TRBV11-2
CASSLAAGQVSYEQYF
TGTGCCAGCAGCCTAGCCGCGGGACAGGTGTCCTACGAGCAGTACTTC
>NA|TRBD1|TRBJ2-7|TRBV30
CAWGPGQASEQYF
TGTGCCTGGGGACCGGGACAGGCGTCCGAGCAGTACTTC
>few|NA|TRBJ2-7|TRBV11-2
CASSPAQGSSYEQYF
TGTGCCAGCAGCCCAGCACAGGGTAGCTCCTACGAGCAGTACTTC
>NA|NA|TRBJ1-3|TRBV6-5
CASSQGASGNTIYF
TGTGCCAGCAGCCAAGGAGCCTCTGGAAACACCATATATTTT
>NA|TRBD2|TRBJ2-7|TRBV4-1
CASSQGSWTSGYEQYF
TGCGCCAGCAGCCAAGGGAGCTGGACTAGCGGTTACGAGCAGTACTTC
>few|NA|TRBJ2-7|TRBV2
CASSGQGGSSYEQYF
TGTGCCAGCAGTGGTCAGGGGGGGAGCTCCTACGAGCAGTACTTC
>few|NA|TRBJ2-7|TRBV2
CASSRGPTYEQYF
TGTGCCAGCAGTAGGGGACCGACCTACGAGCAGTACTTC
>NA|NA|TRBJ1-1|TRBV6-6
CASSYSWDTEAFF
TGTGCCAGCAGTTACTCGTGGGACACTGAAGCTTTCTTT
>few|TRBD2|TRBJ2-3|TRBV9
CASSVQAGGQRTQYF
TGTGCCAGCAGCGTACAAGCGGGAGGGCAGCGTACGCAGTATTTT
>NA|NA|TRBJ1-2|TRBV19
CASSDRWGRDYGYTF
TGTGCCAGTAGTGACCGATGGGGAAGGGACTATGGCTACACCTTC
>NA|TRBD1|TRBJ2-7|TRBV6-6
CASISLGTAYEQYF
TGTGCCAGCATTTCTCTTGGGACAGCCTACGAGCAGTACTTC
>few|TRBD1|TRBJ1-4|TRBV2
CASRDRVGNEKLFF
TGTGCCAGCAGGGACAGGGTTGGTAATGAAAAACTGTTTTTT
>few|NA|TRBJ1-3|TRBV5-1
CASSIDSGAGNTIYF
TGCGCCAGCAGCATCGACTCAGGGGCTGGAAACACCATATATTTT
>few|NA|TRBJ2-6|TRBV7-9
CASSLYGGVGANVLTF
TGTGCCAGCAGTTTGTACGGGGGTGTTGGGGCCAACGTCCTGACTTTC
>many|NA|TRBJ1-2|TRBV6-1
CASTTRYGYTF
TGTGCCTCAACTACGCGGTATGGCTACACCTTC
>NA|NA|TRBJ2-7|TRBV6-1
CASSRQLLEQYF
TGTGCCAGCAGTAGACAGCTACTCGAGCAGTACTTC